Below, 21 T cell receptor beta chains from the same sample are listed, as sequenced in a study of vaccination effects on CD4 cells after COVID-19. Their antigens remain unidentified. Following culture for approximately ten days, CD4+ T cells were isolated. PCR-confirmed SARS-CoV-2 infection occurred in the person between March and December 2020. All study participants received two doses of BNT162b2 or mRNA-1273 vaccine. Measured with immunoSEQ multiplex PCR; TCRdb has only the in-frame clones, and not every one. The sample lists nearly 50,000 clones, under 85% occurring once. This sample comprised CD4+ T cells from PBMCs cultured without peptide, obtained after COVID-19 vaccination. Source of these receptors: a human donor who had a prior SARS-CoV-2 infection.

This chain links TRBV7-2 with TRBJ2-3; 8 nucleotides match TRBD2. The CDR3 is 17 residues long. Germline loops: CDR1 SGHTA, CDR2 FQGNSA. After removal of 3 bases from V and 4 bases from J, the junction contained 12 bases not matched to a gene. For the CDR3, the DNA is TGTGCCAGCAGCTTGATTGGAAGCGGGAGCGGGTCAGATACGCAGTATTTT. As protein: CASSLIGSGSGSDTQYF.

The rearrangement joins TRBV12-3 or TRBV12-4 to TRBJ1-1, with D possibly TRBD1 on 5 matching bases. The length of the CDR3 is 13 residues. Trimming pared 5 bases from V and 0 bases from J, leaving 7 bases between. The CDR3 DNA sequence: TGTGCCAGCAGTATGGGACTGAACACTGAAGCTTTCTTT. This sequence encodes CASSMGLNTEAFF.

The CDR3 DNA reads TGTGCCAGCCTTCCGGCCCGGGACAGGCGGAAGTACTTC. Its protein is CASLPARDRRKYF. This chain joins TRBV2 and TRBJ2-4; 8 nucleotides line up with TRBD1. With V trimmed by 8 bases and J by 14 bases, 14 bases remained unmatched. Germline lookup yields CDR1 SNHLY and CDR2 FYNNEI. There are 13 residues in the CDR3.

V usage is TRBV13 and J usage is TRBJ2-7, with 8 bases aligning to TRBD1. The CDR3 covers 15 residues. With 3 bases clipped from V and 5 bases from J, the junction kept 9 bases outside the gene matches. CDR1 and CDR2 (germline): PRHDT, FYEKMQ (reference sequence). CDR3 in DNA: TGTGCCAGCAGCTTGGGAGGACAGGGAAGCGACGAGCAGTACTTC. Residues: CASSLGGQGSDEQYF. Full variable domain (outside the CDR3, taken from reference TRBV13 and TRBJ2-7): AAGVIQSPRHLIKEKRETATLKCYPIPRHDTVYWYQQGPGQDPQFLISFYEKMQSDKGSIPDRFSAQQFSDYHSELNMSSLELGDSALYFCASSLGGQGSDEQYFGPGTRLTVT.

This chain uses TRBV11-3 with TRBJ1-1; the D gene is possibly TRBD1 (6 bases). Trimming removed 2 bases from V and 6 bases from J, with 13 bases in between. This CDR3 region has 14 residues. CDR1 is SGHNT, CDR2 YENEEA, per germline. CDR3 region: CASSLRTGTSEAFF. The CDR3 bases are TGTGCCAGCAGCTTACGAACAGGGACTTCTGAAGCTTTCTTT.

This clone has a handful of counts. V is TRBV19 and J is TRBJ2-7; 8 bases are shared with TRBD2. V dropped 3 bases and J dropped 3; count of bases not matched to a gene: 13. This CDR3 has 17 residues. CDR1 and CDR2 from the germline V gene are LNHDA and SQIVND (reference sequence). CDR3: CASSIQGRTSSVYEQYF. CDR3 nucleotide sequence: TGTGCCAGTAGTATTCAAGGGAGGACTAGCTCGGTCTACGAGCAGTACTTC. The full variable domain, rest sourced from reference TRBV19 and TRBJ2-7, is DGGITQSPKYLFRKEGQNVTLSCEQNLNHDAMYWYRQDPGQGLRLIYYSQIVNDFQKGDIAEGYSVSREKKESFPLTVTSAQKNPTAFYLCASSIQGRTSSVYEQYFGPGTRLTVT.

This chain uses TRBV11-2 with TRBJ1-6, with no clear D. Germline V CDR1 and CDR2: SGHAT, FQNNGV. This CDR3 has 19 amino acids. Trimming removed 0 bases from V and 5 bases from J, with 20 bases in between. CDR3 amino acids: CASSLDRGSYGRNNSPLHF. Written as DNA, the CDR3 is TGTGCCAGCAGCTTAGATCGGGGATCCTATGGAAGGAATAATTCACCCCTCCACTTT.

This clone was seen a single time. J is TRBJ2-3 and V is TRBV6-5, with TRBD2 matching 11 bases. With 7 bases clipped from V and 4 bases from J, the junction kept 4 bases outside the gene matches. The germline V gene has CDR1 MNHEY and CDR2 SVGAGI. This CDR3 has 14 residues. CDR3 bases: TGTGCCAGCAACGTAGCGGGGGGGCCAGATACGCAGTATTTT. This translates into CASNVAGGPDTQYF.

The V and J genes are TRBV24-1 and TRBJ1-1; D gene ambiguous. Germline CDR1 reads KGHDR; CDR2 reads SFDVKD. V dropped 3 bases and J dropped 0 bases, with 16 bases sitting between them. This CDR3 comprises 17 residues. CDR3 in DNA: TGTGCCACCAGTGATAATGCGGTCTGCCGATTGAACACTGAAGCTTTCTTT. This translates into CATSDNAVCRLNTEAFF.

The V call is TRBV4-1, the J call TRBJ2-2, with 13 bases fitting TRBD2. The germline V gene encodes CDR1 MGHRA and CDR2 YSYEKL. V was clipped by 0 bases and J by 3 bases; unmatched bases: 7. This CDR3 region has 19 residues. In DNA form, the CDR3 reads TGCGCCAGCAGCCAAGAACGACTAGCGGGGGGTAAACACACCGGGGAGCTGTTTTTT. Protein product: CASSQERLAGGKHTGELFF.

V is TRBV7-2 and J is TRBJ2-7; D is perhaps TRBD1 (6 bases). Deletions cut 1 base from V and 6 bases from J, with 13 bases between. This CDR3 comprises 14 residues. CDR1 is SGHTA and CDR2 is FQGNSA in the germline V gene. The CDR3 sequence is CASSLDRAAGEQYF. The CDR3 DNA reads TGTGCCAGCAGCTTAGACAGGGCGGCAGGCGAGCAGTACTTC.

CDR3: CASSFGGRGADTQYF. The CDR3 DNA follows: TGTGCCAGCAGCTTCGGCGGGAGGGGCGCAGATACGCAGTATTTT. The J gene is TRBJ2-3, the V gene TRBV11-2; TRBD2 agrees at 9 bases. The V segment lost 3 bases and the J segment 4 bases; nucleotides outside the gene matches: 5. Germline V gene data show CDR1 as SGHAT and CDR2 as FQNNGV. The CDR3 contains 15 residues.

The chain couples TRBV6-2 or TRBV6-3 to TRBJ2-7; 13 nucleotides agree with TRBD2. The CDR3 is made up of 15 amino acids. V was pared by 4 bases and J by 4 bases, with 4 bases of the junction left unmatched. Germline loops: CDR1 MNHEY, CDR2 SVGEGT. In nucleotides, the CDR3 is TGTGCCAGCAGTTCCGGACTAGCGGGGGAGTACGAGCAGTACTTC. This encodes CASSSGLAGEYEQYF.

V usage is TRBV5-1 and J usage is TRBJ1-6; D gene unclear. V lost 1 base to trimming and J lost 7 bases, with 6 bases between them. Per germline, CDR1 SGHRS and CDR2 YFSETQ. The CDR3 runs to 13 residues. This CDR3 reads CASSLPGNSPLHF. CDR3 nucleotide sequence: TGCGCCAGCAGCTTGCCTGGGAATTCACCCCTCCACTTT.

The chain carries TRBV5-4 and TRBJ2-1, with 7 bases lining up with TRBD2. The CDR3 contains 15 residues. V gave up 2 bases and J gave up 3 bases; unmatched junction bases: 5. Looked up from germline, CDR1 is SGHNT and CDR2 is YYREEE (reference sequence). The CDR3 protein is CASSFSGRNYNEQFF. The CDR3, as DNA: TGTGCCAGCAGCTTTAGCGGGCGTAACTACAATGAGCAGTTCTTC.

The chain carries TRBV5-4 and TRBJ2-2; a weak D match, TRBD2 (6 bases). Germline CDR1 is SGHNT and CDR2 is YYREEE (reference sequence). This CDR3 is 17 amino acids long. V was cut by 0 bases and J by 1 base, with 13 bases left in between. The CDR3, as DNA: TGTGCCAGCAGCTTGGGGGGCGGGGTAATGAACACCGGGGAGCTGTTTTTT. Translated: CASSLGGGVMNTGELFF.

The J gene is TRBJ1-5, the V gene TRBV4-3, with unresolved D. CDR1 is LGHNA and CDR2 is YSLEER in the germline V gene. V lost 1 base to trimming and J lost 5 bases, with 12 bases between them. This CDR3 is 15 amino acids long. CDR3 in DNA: TGCGCCAGCAGCCAAGCCTGGGGATATGATCAGCCCCAGCATTTT. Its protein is CASSQAWGYDQPQHF.

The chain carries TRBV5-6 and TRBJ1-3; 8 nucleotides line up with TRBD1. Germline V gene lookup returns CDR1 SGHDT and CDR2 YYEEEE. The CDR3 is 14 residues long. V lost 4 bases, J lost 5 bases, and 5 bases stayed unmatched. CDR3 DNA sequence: TGTGCCAGCAGCCGACAGGGGTTTAGAAACACCATATATTTT. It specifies CASSRQGFRNTIYF. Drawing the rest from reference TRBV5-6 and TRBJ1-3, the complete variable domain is DAGVTQSPTHLIKTRGQQVTLRCSPKSGHDTVSWYQQALGQGPQFIFQYYEEEERQRGNFPDRFSGHQFPNYSSELNVNALLLGDSALYLCASSRQGFRNTIYFGEGSWLTVV.

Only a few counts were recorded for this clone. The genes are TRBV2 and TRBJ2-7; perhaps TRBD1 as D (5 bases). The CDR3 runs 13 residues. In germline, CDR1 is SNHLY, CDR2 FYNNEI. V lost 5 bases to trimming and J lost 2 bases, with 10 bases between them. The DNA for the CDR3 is TGTGCCAGCAGTACTGACAGTACCTACGAGCAGTACTTC. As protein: CASSTDSTYEQYF.

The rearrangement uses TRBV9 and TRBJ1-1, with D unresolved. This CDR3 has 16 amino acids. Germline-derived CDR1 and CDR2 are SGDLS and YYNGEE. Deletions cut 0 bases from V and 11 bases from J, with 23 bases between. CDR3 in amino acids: CASSVGSRVGTAPAFF. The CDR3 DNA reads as TGTGCCAGCAGCGTAGGGTCTAGGGTGGGCACCGCTCCGGCTTTCTTT. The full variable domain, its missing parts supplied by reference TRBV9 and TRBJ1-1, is DSGVTQTPKHLITATGQRVTLRCSPRSGDLSVYWYQQSLDQGLQFLIQYYNGEERAKGNILERFSAQQFPDLHSELNLSSLELGDSALYFCASSVGSRVGTAPAFFGQGTRLTVV.

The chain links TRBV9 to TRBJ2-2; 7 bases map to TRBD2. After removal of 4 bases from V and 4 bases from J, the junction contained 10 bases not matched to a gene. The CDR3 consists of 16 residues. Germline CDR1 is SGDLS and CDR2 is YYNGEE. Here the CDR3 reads CASSRASGRGTGELFF. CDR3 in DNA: TGTGCCAGCAGCCGCGCTTCAGGGAGGGGCACCGGGGAGCTGTTTTTT.